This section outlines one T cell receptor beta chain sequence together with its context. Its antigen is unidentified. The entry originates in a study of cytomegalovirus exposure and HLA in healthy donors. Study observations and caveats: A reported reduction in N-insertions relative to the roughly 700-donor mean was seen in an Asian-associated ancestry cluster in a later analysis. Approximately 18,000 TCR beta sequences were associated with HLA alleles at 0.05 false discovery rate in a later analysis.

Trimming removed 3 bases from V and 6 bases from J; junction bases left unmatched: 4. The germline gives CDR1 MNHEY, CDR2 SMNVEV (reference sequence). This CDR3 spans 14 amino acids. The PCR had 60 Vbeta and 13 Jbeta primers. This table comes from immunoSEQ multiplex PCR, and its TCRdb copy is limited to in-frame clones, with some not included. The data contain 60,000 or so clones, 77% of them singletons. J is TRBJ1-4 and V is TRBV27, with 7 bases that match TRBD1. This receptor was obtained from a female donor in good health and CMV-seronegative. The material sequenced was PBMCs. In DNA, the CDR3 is TGTGCCAGCAGTTTTTCAGGGGGAGATGAAAAACTGTTTTTT. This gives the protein CASSFSGGDEKLFF.